The entry that follows covers one T cell receptor (beta chain) sequence. Its antigen specificity is not known. Nothing much larger sits one base from this clone, and base qualities are not available. At the junction V is shortened by 1 base and J by 3 bases; bases outside the gene matches: 9. The germline V gene supplies CDR1 SQVTM and CDR2 ANQGSEA. The CDR3 sequence holds 16 residues, the cysteine and phenylalanine included. CDR3 DNA is the only sequence kept; it has 48 bases, read in frame from the first base. The sample belongs to a study of cytomegalovirus exposure and HLA in healthy donors (dated by TCRdb to about 2017). Looking at the study overall: An earlier analysis of 587 of the donors reported about 280 Gb of sequence data and roughly 120 million unique TCR beta sequences obtained from 180 million or so T cells. Approximately 300 gigabases of sequencing data and around 87 million unique TCR sequences were included in an early release covering about 620 HLA-typed donors. The genetic ancestry cluster associated with self-reported Caucasian donors included roughly 84% of the roughly 380 genotyped donors. The study aimed to test whether cataloging public T cell receptors could reveal signatures of past pathogen exposure. The study used immunosequencing to profile the T cell repertoires of more than 650 subjects and linked those repertoires to cytomegalovirus serostatus. A separate validation cohort of approximately 130 different subjects was used in addition to the 666-subject first cohort. To predict cytomegalovirus infection status, the study brought together high-throughput TCR immunosequencing, statistical association of individual TCRs with disease status, and machine learning. To study patterns of TCR occurrence, a later analysis re-analyzed previously published TCR beta repertoires from just over 650 donors and added high-resolution HLA genotyping. The later analysis used no new phenotypic data to find candidate immune exposures, relying instead on TCR beta sequences and their occurrence across donors. An earlier analysis of around 640 of the donors used high-throughput TCR beta sequencing to judge whether each TCR beta V gene segment behaved as functional or pseudogenic. Donor age, sex, ethnicity and CMV serostatus were compiled together with the repertoire data. Genome-wide SNP genotypes for about three fifths of the 666 donors were used in a later genetic analysis, which treated that subset as a discovery cohort. Every discovery cohort repertoire had been produced on one sequencing platform. HLA typing covered class I and class II loci at four-digit resolution. Typing coverage differed by locus: A, B, C, DRB1 and DQB1 were typed in roughly 620-630 donors, DQA1 in approximately 520, DPA1 in 600 to 610, and DPB1 in just under 480. Five DR-DQ haplotypes were handled as single units for association and clustering because linkage in the cohort was strong. Across about 370 genotyped donors of the cohort, an average of roughly 250,000 unique TCR beta nucleotide sequences per donor were sequenced, and roughly 18% of those sequences were non-productive.

Libraries were made using the immunoSEQ multiplex PCR assay. For the multiplex PCR, a mixture combining 60 forward primers for TCR Vbeta segments and 13 reverse primers for TCR Jbeta segments was used. The CDR3 region of rearranged TCR beta genes was amplified from genomic DNA with a multiplex PCR assay. Amplified TCR beta libraries were sequenced as 87-base-pair reads on the Illumina HiSeq System. The study's processing was this. A later analysis counted around 72 million unique TCR beta chains across the 670 or so repertoires, and about 10 million of these chains were shared by at least two donors. A nearest-neighbor algorithm error-corrected the raw reads and collapsed the reads into unique sequences, merging closely related sequences to remove PCR and sequencing errors. V, D and J gene segments were assigned by aligning CDR3 sequences to IMGT reference sequences. For a sequence to be retained, a match of at least six nucleotides to both a V gene segment and a J gene segment was required. Rearrangements were called productive when the CDR3 lacked stop codons and stayed in frame with V and J; all others were non-productive. Following IMGT convention, CDR3 was defined as the stretch from the second conserved V-encoded cysteine to the conserved J-encoded phenylalanine. The earlier analysis of 500 to 600 of the donors excluded sequences that lacked an unambiguous match to a single V gene segment. An earlier analysis of roughly 590 of the donors called V segments functional above 56.7% productive rearrangements and segregating when the between-donor standard deviation exceeded 5%. To diagnose cytomegalovirus status from the catalog of TCR beta chain sequences, a statistical classification framework was built. In a later analysis, V and J genes were assigned by comparing TCR nucleotide sequences against IMGT/GENE-DB human TR gene sequences. The TCRdist pipeline was used in a later analysis to assign CDR3 sequences and most-parsimonious VDJ recombination scenarios. A later analysis defined each TCR beta chain by its CDR3 amino acid sequence plus V-gene family, and excluded reads lacking a unique V-gene family. To address suspected cross-contamination and a sequencing artifact, a later analysis removed under 600 highly shared, low-generation-probability nucleotide sequences. For each public chain, a later analysis derived a clonal expansion index from normalized ranks of inferred template counts within each repertoire. In a later analysis, generation probabilities were computed using a VDJ recombination model fitted to out-of-frame rearrangements, and the results were checked against IGoR. In a later analysis, TCR-TCR, TCR-HLA and TCR-CMV co-occurrence was scored with hypergeometric tests, and a repertoire-size bias correction was applied to TCR pairs. In a later analysis, false discovery rates were estimated by permuting HLA or CMV assignments 20 times. In a later analysis, co-occurring TCRs were grouped with DBSCAN, and TCRdist sequence similarity was added when clustering was performed within HLA-allele-positive subsets. For co-occurrence clustering, repertoires with fewer than 30,000 or more than 120,000 public chains were excluded, along with a handful of repertoires with anomalous nucleotide sharing. The clones in this table, taken by TCRdb from immuneACCESS, are in-frame only. Not every clone is retained; where verified, under half of the shortfall comes from an unresolved V gene, and the cause of the rest is unknown. V and J calls and clone size are as listed in that table; D and trimming were resolved from the DNA. Present in this sample are about 180,000 clones, roughly four fifths of which were seen just once. Jointly, the top ten make up about 2.2% of the sample.

The cohort was made up of roughly 670 healthy bone marrow donors. Cohort members were all nominally healthy when sampled, although unrecorded immune exposures were likely present. The donor tested CMV seronegative and was one of the 352 seronegative cohort members. Each donor provided a peripheral blood sample, and peripheral blood mononuclear cells were used for TCR beta sequencing. The Qiagen DNeasy Blood Extraction Kit was used to extract genomic DNA from the blood cell samples. The full study reports these points: In a later genetic analysis, fewer N-insertions in productive TCRs were reported among donors in an Asian-associated ancestry cluster than the roughly 670-donor mean. In an earlier analysis of about 540 of the donors, most TCR beta V segments were observed in productive rearrangements about 87% or about 30% of the time, broadly matching IMGT annotations. In a later analysis, most CMV-associated TCR beta chains were found to appear HLA-restricted, with HLA associations seemingly driven largely by CMV exposure. According to a later analysis, parvovirus B19, influenza, CMV and Epstein-Barr virus appeared linked to several top co-occurrence clusters. According to a later analysis, TCR association rates differed among HLA loci, with DRB1 alleles showing the most associated TCRs and HLA-C alleles showing the fewest. In a later analysis, HLA-associated TCR beta chains were found to be more clonally expanded and to have lower generation probabilities than equally common non-associated chains. Across donors, most TCR sequences were observed very rarely, whereas some public TCRs were present in many individuals. A further reported finding was that TCR beta sequences accurately predicted the HLA-A and HLA-B alleles for most subjects in the first cohort. Strong co-occurrence of HLA alleles, especially DR and DQ, made assigning TCR associations to individual alleles difficult. The classifier was reported to diagnose cytomegalovirus status with high specificity and sensitivity in both the original and validation cohorts. A later genetic analysis associated a missense DCLRE1C variant with V-gene and J-gene trimming of TCR beta chains, and an independent cohort replicated the association. Correlated functional status among segregating V segments might be attributable to linkage disequilibrium, but an unknown experimental factor could not be ruled out. Sequencing depth was assumed to be roughly uniform across donors in the presence/absence analyses, though that assumption may not hold. It was suggested by the authors that the approach could potentially be generalized to other disease states and immunological phenotypes. The earlier analysis of around 600 of the donors excluded approximately 17 rarely observed V segments, including chromosome 9 orphons, because counts were too low. A total of 150 to 200 TCR beta chains were listed by the study as associated with cytomegalovirus. A group of highly shared sequence variants was considered likely to be a technical artifact of the sequencing pipeline. Only TCR beta chains were sequenced in this cohort, and the absence of alpha or paired-chain data limited detectable features. Some IMGT-functional V segments, including TRBV6-2 and TRBV6-3, could not be distinguished by the 87-base-pair reads and were therefore excluded. At a false discovery rate of 0.05, a later analysis linked roughly 17,000 TCR beta sequences to specific HLA alleles. Because some donors lacked HLA typing at each locus, the association tests relied only on the typed subset. In vitro tests confirmed that a few of the cytomegalovirus-associated TCR beta chains recognize cytomegalovirus antigens. For the cohort, immune exposure information was limited to CMV serostatus.

The material sequenced was PBMCs. The chain is assembled from TRBV29-1 and TRBJ2-7; 10 bases in the junction line up with TRBD2. This clonotype was obtained from a woman aged 25 to 39 in good health and CMV-seronegative. The DNA sequence is as follows: TGCAGCGTTGAAGCGCGGGCTAGCGGGAGTTACTACGAGCAGTACTTC. The translation is CSVEARASGSYYEQYF.